This T cell receptor beta chain was identified during a study of blood T cell repertoires in COVID-19. The sample holds one count of this clone. Authors' data handling: From reference gene primer amplification, estimates of nucleated cell counts were derived. Measured with immunoSEQ multiplex PCR; TCRdb has only the in-frame clones, and not every one. V and J calls and clone size are copied from that table; D and trimming were computed from the DNA. This sample has more than 250,000 clones, with roughly 88% found just once. The sequencing sample was made of peripheral blood. The receptor comes from a woman aged 50 to 60 with acute or convalescent COVID-19.

As DNA, the CDR3 is TGTGCCATCAGGCCGGCAACCAGCGGGAGGTATGAGCAGTTCTTC. It yields the protein CAIRPATSGRYEQFF. This chain connects TRBV10-3 to TRBJ2-1; 9 nucleotides align to TRBD2. Germline CDR1 is ENHRY and CDR2 is SYGVKD. This CDR3 contains 15 residues. V gave up 6 bases and J gave up 8 bases; unmatched junction bases: 11.